Listed here are 27 T cell receptor beta chains from one sample, sequenced in a study of blood T cell repertoires in COVID-19. The method was immunoSEQ multiplex PCR; TCRdb's version includes in-frame clones alone and lacks a portion of them. The data show 200,000 or so clones, roughly nine tenths seen once. The sample was peripheral blood. The origin of the receptors is a man aged 55 to 70 who had recovered from COVID-19.

The chain employs TRBV7-8 and TRBJ2-3, with TRBD2 matching 7 bases. Germline V gives CDR1 SGHVS, CDR2 FQNEAQ. The CDR3 length is 15 residues. V shed 6 bases, J shed 1 base, and the junction held 7 bases outside the gene matches. CDR3 sequence reads: CASRGLGGGTDTQYF. CDR3 sequence (DNA): TGTGCCAGCAGGGGATTGGGGGGGGGCACAGATACGCAGTATTTT.

The chain carries TRBV18 and TRBJ1-4; 11 positions agree with TRBD1. The trim removed 2 bases at V and 7 bases at J, leaving 3 bases unmatched. This CDR3 spans 15 amino acids. The germline V gene encodes CDR1 KGHSH and CDR2 LQKENI. The CDR3: CASSPAGQGVEKLFF. The DNA of the CDR3 is TGTGCCAGCTCACCAGCGGGACAGGGGGTTGAAAAACTGTTTTTT.

A note on this clone: At one end the junction does not follow the germline gene, possibly because of a read error. The V and J genes are TRBV11-1 and TRBJ2-7; D possibly corresponds to TRBD2 (6 bases). CDR3 length: 12 residues. CDR1 and CDR2 (germline): SGHAT, FQDESV (reference sequence). Written as DNA, the CDR3 is TGTGCCAGCAGCTTAGAAACGGGACTCATAAATTTC. As protein: CASSLETGLINF.

This clone was seen more than once but under ten times. The same CDR3 can be traced to other DNA sequences in this sample. The rearrangement uses TRBV7-9 and TRBJ1-1; TRBD1 agrees at 7 bases. The CDR3 consists of 13 residues. Germline CDR1 is SEHNR and CDR2 is FQNEAQ (reference sequence). J lost 1 base, V lost 5 bases, and 1 base had no gene match. For the CDR3, the DNA is TGTGCCAGCAGCCGGACAGGGAACACTGAAGCTTTCTTT. Amino acids: CASSRTGNTEAFF.

This rearrangement joins TRBV29-1 to TRBJ2-7; possible D gene TRBD2, 7 bases. V lost 6 bases to trimming and J lost 0 bases, with 15 bases between them. This CDR3 has 14 amino acids. Germline V gene sequence: CDR1 SQVTM, CDR2 ANQGSEA. The CDR3 loop is CSVGGGGSSYEQYF. DNA of the CDR3: TGCAGCGTGGGGGGCGGGGGAAGCTCCTACGAGCAGTACTTC.

The gene calls are TRBV5-1 and TRBJ1-2; TRBD1 agrees at 7 bases. The CDR3 spans 13 residues. Germline CDR1 reads SGHRS; CDR2 reads YFSETQ. Trimming removed 3 bases from V and 4 bases from J; junction bases left unmatched: 3. CDR3 coding DNA: TGCGCCAGCAGCTCGGGACAGCCCTATGGCTACACCTTC. Its translation: CASSSGQPYGYTF.

This clone was detected only once. This chain uses TRBV5-1 with TRBJ2-7; the D gene is possibly TRBD2 (7 bases). CDR1 SGHRS and CDR2 YFSETQ come from the germline V gene. This CDR3 has 13 amino acids. V lost 0 bases, J lost 6 bases, and 10 bases lay in between. The CDR3 DNA follows: TGCGCCAGCAGCTTGGTCGGGGGGCGCGAGCAGTACTTC. Amino acids: CASSLVGGREQYF.

V usage is TRBV5-1 and J usage is TRBJ2-5, with unresolved D. The CDR3 extends over 14 amino acids. The V gene lost 2 bases and the J gene lost 1 base, with 9 bases spanning the gap. Per the germline V gene, CDR1 is SGHRS and CDR2 is YFSETQ. CDR3 nucleotide sequence: TGCGCCAGCAGCTTATACGGTGTCCAAGAGACCCAGTACTTC. Its translation is CASSLYGVQETQYF.

The chain couples TRBV5-6 to TRBJ1-2; D is perhaps TRBD1 (6 bases). CDR3 size: 13 residues. Germline V gene data show CDR1 as SGHDT and CDR2 as YYEEEE. Trimming took off 3 bases at V and 4 bases at J, with 10 bases between the two ends. This chain's CDR3 is CASSSDSGYGYTF. CDR3 bases: TGTGCCAGCAGCTCGGACAGTGGCTATGGCTACACCTTC.

The gene calls are TRBV6-6 and TRBJ2-7; D is possibly TRBD2 (7 bases). CDR1 is MNHNY, CDR2 SVGAGI, per germline (reference sequence). This CDR3 is built from 14 residues. V gave up 10 bases and J gave up 5 bases, with 21 bases separating them. CDR3 in DNA: TGTGCCACCCTAAAGCCGGGGGGCCCCGACGAGCAGTACTTC. It is translated as CATLKPGGPDEQYF.

This clone was observed a few times. J is TRBJ1-5 and V is TRBV28; 8 bases fit TRBD1. This CDR3 comprises 17 residues. V trimming: 4 bases; J trimming: 0 bases; junction bases outside the gene matches: 8. The germline CDR1 and CDR2 sequences are MDHEN and SYDVKM. The chain's CDR3 is CASSSPTGGISNQPQHF. DNA for the CDR3: TGTGCCAGCAGTTCTCCCACAGGGGGTATTAGCAATCAGCCCCAGCATTTT.

The chain recombines TRBV18 with TRBJ2-6, with D possibly being TRBD1 (5 bases). Trimming took off 3 bases at V and 2 bases at J, with 8 bases between the two ends. CDR1 and CDR2 from the germline V gene are KGHSH and LQKENI. The CDR3 consists of 15 residues. The CDR3 is CASSPWGAGANVLTF. The CDR3 DNA sequence: TGTGCCAGCTCACCCTGGGGCGCTGGGGCCAACGTCCTGACTTTC. The entire variable domain, with the rest obtained from reference TRBV18 and TRBJ2-6, is as follows: NAGVMQNPRHLVRRRGQEARLRCSPMKGHSHVYWYRQLPEEGLKFMVYLQKENIIDESGMPKERFSAEFPKEGPSILRIQQVVRGDSAAYFCASSPWGAGANVLTFGAGSRLTVL.

The V call is TRBV6-5, the J call TRBJ2-2; 8 bases align to TRBD2. V lost 0 bases and J lost 3; bases outside the gene matches: 3. Germline CDR1 MNHEY, CDR2 SVGAGI. The CDR3 is 16 amino acids. CDR3 DNA sequence: TGTGCCAGCAGTTACTCGCCTAGCGGGTACACCGGGGAGCTGTTTTTT. Its translation: CASSYSPSGYTGELFF.

The chain links TRBV21-1 to TRBJ2-6; the table's D gene call, TRBD1, was not cross checked with the DNA. TRBV21-1 is a pseudogene locus. CDR3 length: 21 amino acids. The CDR3 coding sequence is TGTGCCAGCAGCAATCGGGATCAGGACAGGGGGCTTTATTGTGGGGCCAACGTCCTGACTTTC. It translates to CASSNRDQDRGLYCGANVLTF.

This rearrangement joins TRBV18 to TRBJ1-6, with 7 bases identical to TRBD1. V gave up 3 bases and J gave up 6 bases; unmatched junction bases: 5. This CDR3 is 15 amino acids long. Germline-derived CDR1 and CDR2 are KGHSH and LQKENI. CDR3: CASSPGQILNSPLHF. The CDR3 DNA reads as TGTGCCAGCTCACCGGGACAGATCCTTAATTCACCCCTCCACTTT.

By sample fraction, this clone is medium-sized. The V call is TRBV2, the J call TRBJ2-7, with 10 bases lining up with TRBD2. Germline CDR1 and CDR2: SNHLY and FYNNEI. The CDR3 extends over 15 amino acids. V trimming: 3 bases; J trimming: 7 bases; junction bases outside the gene matches: 9. The CDR3 is CASSEFTSGILEQYF. The CDR3 DNA sequence: TGTGCCAGCAGTGAGTTTACTAGCGGGATTCTGGAGCAGTACTTC.

The chain links TRBV2 to TRBJ2-3, with 7 bases aligning to TRBD2. J gave up 5 bases and V 6 bases, and 8 bases lay outside the gene matches. This CDR3 has 14 amino acids. Looked up from germline, CDR1 is SNHLY and CDR2 is FYNNEI. The CDR3 region is CASRNGLGGDTQYF. DNA of the CDR3: TGTGCCAGCAGAAACGGACTAGGTGGAGATACGCAGTATTTT.

CDR3 coding DNA: TGTGCCAGCAGCTTTTTTAGCGGGAGGGACACCGGGGAGCTGTTTTTT. As protein: CASSFFSGRDTGELFF. The rearrangement links TRBV5-5 to TRBJ2-2, with TRBD2 matching over 11 bases. V dropped 2 bases and J dropped 3; count of bases not matched to a gene: 3. Per the germline V gene, CDR1 is SGHKS and CDR2 is YYEKEE (reference sequence). The CDR3 has 16 amino acids.

The V gene is TRBV11-1, the J gene TRBJ2-4; TRBD2 is a possible D gene (5 bases). This CDR3 contains 13 residues. With 5 bases removed from V and 4 bases from J, the gap between germline ends came to 9 bases. Germline-derived CDR1 and CDR2 are SGHAT and FQDESV (reference sequence). In DNA, the CDR3 is TGTGCCAGCAGCCGTCCGGGGAAAAACATTCAGTACTTC. Its translation is CASSRPGKNIQYF. Full variable domain (missing parts from reference TRBV11-1 and TRBJ2-4): EAEVAQSPRYKITEKSQAVAFWCDPISGHATLYWYRQILGQGPELLVQFQDESVVDDSQLPKDRFSAERLKGVDSTLKIQPAELGDSAMYLCASSRPGKNIQYFGAGTRLSVL.

The chain recombines TRBV12-3 or TRBV12-4 with TRBJ1-2; 10 nucleotides align to TRBD1. The CDR3 extends over 13 amino acids. V lost 5 bases to trimming and J lost 8 bases; unmatched junction nucleotides: 5. The CDR3 bases are TGTGCCAGCAGTCGACAGGGGGCGTACGGCTACACCTTC. As protein: CASSRQGAYGYTF.

The V gene is TRBV6-6, the J gene TRBJ2-1; D is ambiguous. Trimming left V 6 bases short and J 6 bases short, with 9 bases between. CDR1 MNHNY and CDR2 SVGAGI come from the germline V gene (reference sequence). This CDR3 is built from 12 residues. CDR3 in amino acids: CASRMFGNEQFF. The CDR3 bases are TGTGCCAGCAGGATGTTCGGCAATGAGCAGTTCTTC.

The chain recombines TRBV18 with TRBJ2-3; a possible D gene is TRBD1 (5 bases). Looked up from germline, CDR1 is KGHSH and CDR2 is LQKENI. V was pared by 3 bases and J by 2 bases, with 9 bases between. The CDR3 is 14 amino acids. In DNA form, the CDR3 reads TGTGCCAGCTCACCCGACAGTTACACAGATACGCAGTATTTT. Translation gives CASSPDSYTDTQYF.

The chain recombines TRBV5-1 with TRBJ1-1; perhaps TRBD1 as D (5 bases). The length of the CDR3 is 15 residues. Germline CDR1 and CDR2: SGHRS and YFSETQ. V gave up 0 bases and J gave up 1 base, with 10 bases separating them. The chain's CDR3 is CASSLGQTKNTEAFF. CDR3 nucleotide sequence: TGCGCCAGCAGCTTGGGACAGACGAAGAACACTGAAGCTTTCTTT.

This chain connects TRBV9 to TRBJ2-1, with 7 bases matching TRBD2. Germline loops: CDR1 SGDLS, CDR2 YYNGEE. Trimming removed 5 bases from V and 8 bases from J; junction bases left unmatched: 16. The CDR3 spans 16 residues. CDR3 coding DNA: TGTGCCAGCAGTCCTCCTCCGGCGGGAGCTGTTTATGAGCAGTTCTTC. Its protein product is CASSPPPAGAVYEQFF.

J is TRBJ2-7 and V is TRBV28, with 7 bases identical to TRBD1. The germline V gene has CDR1 MDHEN and CDR2 SYDVKM. Trimming cost V 5 bases and J 7 bases; bases outside gene matches: 5. The CDR3 runs 12 residues. The CDR3 loop reads CASSTTGLEQYF. As DNA, the CDR3 is TGTGCCAGCAGTACGACAGGGTTAGAGCAGTACTTC.

The chain couples TRBV5-1 to TRBJ2-1; TRBD2 agrees at 7 bases. CDR3 length equals 15 residues. The junction had 4 bases not matched to a gene; V was cut back by 0 bases and J by 4 bases. Germline V gene data show CDR1 as SGHRS and CDR2 as YFSETQ. The CDR3 DNA reads as TGCGCCAGCAGCTTGGCGGCGGGAGTTTACAATGAGCAGTTCTTC. Protein sequence: CASSLAAGVYNEQFF. Combining the CDR3 with reference TRBV5-1 and TRBJ2-1 gives the whole variable domain KAGVTQTPRYLIKTRGQQVTLSCSPISGHRSVSWYQQTPGQGLQFLFEYFSETQRNKGNFPGRFSGRQFSNSRSEMNVSTLELGDSALYLCASSLAAGVYNEQFFGPGTRLTVL.

J is TRBJ2-1 and V is TRBV9; maybe TRBD2 (5 bases). Trimming pared 4 bases from V and 5 bases from J, leaving 16 bases between. Germline V CDR1 and CDR2: SGDLS, YYNGEE. The CDR3 has 15 residues. The DNA of the CDR3 is TGTGCCAGCAGCCCTAGGGTCCTCGGGAACAATGAGCAGTTCTTC. It specifies CASSPRVLGNNEQFF.